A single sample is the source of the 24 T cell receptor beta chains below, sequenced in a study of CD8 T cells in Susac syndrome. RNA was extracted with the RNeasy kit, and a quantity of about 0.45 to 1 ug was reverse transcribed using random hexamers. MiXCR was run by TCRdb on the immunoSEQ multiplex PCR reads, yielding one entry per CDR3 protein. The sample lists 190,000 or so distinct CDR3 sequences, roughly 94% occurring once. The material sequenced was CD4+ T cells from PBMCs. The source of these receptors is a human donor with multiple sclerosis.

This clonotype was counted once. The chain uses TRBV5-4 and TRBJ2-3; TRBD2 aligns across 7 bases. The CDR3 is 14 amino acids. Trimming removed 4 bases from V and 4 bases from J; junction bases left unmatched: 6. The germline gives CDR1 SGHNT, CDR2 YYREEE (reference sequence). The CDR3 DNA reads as TGTGCCAGCAGCCGGGGAGGGTATTCAGATACGCAGTATTTT. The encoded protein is CASSRGGYSDTQYF.

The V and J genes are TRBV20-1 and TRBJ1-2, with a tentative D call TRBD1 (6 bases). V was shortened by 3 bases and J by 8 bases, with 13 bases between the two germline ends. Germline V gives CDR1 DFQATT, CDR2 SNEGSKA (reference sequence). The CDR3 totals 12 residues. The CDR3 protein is CSASFEGGGYTF. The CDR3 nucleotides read TGCAGTGCTAGTTTCGAAGGGGGAGGCTACACCTTC.

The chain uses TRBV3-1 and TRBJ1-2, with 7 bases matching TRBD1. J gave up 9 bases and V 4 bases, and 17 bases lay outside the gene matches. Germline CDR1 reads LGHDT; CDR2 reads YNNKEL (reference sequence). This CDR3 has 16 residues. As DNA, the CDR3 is TGTGCCAGCAGCCCTGGGGCAGGGGGACCTCTATTGAGCTACACCTTC. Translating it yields CASSPGAGGPLLSYTF.

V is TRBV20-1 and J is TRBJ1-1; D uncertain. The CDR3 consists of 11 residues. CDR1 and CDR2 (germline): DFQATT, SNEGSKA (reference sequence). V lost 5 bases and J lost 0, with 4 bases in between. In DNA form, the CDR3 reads TGCAGTGCTCCCCTGAACACTGAAGCTTTCTTT. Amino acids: CSAPLNTEAFF.

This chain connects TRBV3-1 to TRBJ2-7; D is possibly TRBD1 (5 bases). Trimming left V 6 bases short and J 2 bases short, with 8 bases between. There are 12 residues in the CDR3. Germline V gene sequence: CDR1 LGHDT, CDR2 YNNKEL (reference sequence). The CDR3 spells CASSQGPYEQYF. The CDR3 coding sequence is TGTGCCAGCAGTCAGGGCCCCTACGAGCAGTACTTC.

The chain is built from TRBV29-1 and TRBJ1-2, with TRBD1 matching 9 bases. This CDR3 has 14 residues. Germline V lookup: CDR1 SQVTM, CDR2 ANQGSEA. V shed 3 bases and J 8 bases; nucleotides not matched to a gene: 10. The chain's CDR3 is CSVDGDRVSGGYTF. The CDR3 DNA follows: TGCAGCGTTGATGGGGACAGGGTCTCGGGAGGCTACACCTTC.

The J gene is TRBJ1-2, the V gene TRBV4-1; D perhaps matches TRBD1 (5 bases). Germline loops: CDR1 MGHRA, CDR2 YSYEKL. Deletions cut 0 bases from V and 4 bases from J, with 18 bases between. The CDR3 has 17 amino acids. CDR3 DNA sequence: TGCGCCAGCAGCCAAGAAGTCGAAGCCTGGGGGGGCTATGGCTACACCTTC. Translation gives CASSQEVEAWGGYGYTF.

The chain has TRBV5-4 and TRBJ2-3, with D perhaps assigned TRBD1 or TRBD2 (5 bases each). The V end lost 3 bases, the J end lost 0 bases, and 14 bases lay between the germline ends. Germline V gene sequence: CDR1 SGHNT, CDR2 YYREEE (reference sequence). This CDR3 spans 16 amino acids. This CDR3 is CASSWGTGPSTDTQYF. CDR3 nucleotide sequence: TGTGCCAGCAGCTGGGGGACGGGGCCAAGCACAGATACGCAGTATTTT.

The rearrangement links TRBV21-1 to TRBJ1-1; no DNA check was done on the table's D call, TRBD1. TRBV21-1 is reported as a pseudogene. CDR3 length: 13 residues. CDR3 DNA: TGTGCCAGCAGCAACAGGGGAGACACTGAAGCTTTCTTT. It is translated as CASSNRGDTEAFF.

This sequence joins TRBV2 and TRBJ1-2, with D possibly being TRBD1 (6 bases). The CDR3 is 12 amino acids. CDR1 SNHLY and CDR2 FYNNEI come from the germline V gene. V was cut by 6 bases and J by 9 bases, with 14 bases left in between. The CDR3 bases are TGTGCCAGCAGGGAACAGGGTCGGAGCTACACCTTC. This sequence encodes CASREQGRSYTF.

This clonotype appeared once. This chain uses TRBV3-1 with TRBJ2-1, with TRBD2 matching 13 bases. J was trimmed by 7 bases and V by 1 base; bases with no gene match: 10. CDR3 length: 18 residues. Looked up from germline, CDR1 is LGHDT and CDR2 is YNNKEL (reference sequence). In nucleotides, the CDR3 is TGTGCCAGCAGCCAAGTGAGAACTAGCGGGGGGGCCAAGAATGAGCAGTTCTTC. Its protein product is CASSQVRTSGGAKNEQFF.

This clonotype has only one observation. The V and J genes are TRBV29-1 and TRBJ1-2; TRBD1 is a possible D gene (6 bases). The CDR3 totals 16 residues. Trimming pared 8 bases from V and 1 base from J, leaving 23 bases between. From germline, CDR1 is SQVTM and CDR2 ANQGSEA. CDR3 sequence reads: CSPGVGGEPFNYGYTF. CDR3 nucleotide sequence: TGCAGCCCCGGGGTAGGGGGGGAACCCTTTAACTATGGCTACACCTTC.

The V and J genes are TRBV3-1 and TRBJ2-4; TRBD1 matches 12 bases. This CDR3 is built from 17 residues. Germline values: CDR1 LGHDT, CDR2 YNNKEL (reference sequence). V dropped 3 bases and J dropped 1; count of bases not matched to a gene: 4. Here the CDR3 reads CASSHGTGGEAKNIQYF. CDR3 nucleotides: TGTGCCAGCAGCCACGGGACAGGGGGCGAGGCCAAAAACATTCAGTACTTC.

The CDR3: CASSYHTGQGASTDTQYF. Here the CDR3 DNA reads TGTGCCAGCAGCTACCATACGGGACAGGGGGCCAGCACAGATACGCAGTATTTT. The rearrangement uses TRBV4-2 and TRBJ2-3; 12 bases are a match to TRBD1. V shed 5 bases and J 0 bases; nucleotides not matched to a gene: 9. CDR3 size: 18 residues. CDR1 is LGHNA, CDR2 YNFKEQ, per germline.

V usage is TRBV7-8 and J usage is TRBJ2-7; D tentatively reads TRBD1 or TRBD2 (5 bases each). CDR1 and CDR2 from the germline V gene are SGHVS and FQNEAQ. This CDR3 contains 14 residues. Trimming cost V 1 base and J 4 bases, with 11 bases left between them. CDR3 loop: CASSLGVGAYEQYV. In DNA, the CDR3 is TGTGCCAGCAGCTTAGGGGTCGGGGCATACGAGCAGTACGTC.

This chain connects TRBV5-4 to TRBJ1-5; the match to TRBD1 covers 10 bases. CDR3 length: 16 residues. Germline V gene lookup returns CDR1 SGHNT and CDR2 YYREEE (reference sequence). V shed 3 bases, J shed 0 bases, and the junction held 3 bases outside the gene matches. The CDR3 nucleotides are TGTGCCAGCAGCTCGGGGACAGGGGATAGCAATCAGCCCCAGCATTTT. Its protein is CASSSGTGDSNQPQHF.

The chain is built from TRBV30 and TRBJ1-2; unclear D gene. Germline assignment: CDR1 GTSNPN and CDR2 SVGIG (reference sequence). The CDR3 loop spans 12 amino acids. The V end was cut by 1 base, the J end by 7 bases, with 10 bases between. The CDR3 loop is CAWSEGFPGYTF. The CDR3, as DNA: TGTGCCTGGAGTGAAGGGTTTCCTGGCTACACCTTC.

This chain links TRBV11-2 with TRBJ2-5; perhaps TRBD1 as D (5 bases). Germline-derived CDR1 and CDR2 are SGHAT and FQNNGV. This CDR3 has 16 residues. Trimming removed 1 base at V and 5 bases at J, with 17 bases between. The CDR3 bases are TGTGCCAGCAGCTTAGGGGGCCTTAGGGGCCTCGAGACCCAGTACTTC. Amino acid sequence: CASSLGGLRGLETQYF.

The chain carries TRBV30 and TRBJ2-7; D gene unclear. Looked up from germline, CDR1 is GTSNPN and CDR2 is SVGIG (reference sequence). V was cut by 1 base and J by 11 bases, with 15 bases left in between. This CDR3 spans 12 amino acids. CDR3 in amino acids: CAWSGGRATEYF. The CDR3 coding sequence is TGTGCCTGGAGTGGGGGAAGGGCGACGGAGTACTTC.

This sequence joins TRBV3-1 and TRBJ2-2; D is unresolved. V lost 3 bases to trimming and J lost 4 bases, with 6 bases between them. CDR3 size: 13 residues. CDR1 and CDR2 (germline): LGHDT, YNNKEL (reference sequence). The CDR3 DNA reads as TGTGCCAGCAGCCATCTTAGCACCGGGGAGCTGTTTTTT. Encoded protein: CASSHLSTGELFF. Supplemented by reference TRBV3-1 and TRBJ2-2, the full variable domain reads DTAVSQTPKYLVTQMGNDKSIKCEQNLGHDTMYWYKQDSKKFLKIMFSYNNKELIINETVPNRFSPKSPDKAHLNLHINSLELGDSAVYFCASSHLSTGELFFGEGSRLTVL.

For the CDR3, the DNA is TGTGCCAGCAGCGTTCGGGACAGGGCCCAAACTTATGGCTACACCTTC. Translation: CASSVRDRAQTYGYTF. The chain recombines TRBV12-3 or TRBV12-4 with TRBJ1-2; the match to TRBD1 covers 9 bases. V gave up 6 bases and J gave up 5 bases; unmatched junction bases: 13. This CDR3 is 16 amino acids long.

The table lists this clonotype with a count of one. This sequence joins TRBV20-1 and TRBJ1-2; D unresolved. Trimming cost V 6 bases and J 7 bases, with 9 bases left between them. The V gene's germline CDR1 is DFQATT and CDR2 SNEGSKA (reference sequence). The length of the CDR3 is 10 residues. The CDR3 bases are TGCAGTGCACCGATCTCTGGCTACACCTTC. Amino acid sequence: CSAPISGYTF.

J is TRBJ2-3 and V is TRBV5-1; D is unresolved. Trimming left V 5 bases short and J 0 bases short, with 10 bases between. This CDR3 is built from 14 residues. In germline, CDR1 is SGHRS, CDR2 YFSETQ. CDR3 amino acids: CASRTEPSTDTQYF. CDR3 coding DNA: TGCGCCAGCAGGACGGAACCTAGCACAGATACGCAGTATTTT.

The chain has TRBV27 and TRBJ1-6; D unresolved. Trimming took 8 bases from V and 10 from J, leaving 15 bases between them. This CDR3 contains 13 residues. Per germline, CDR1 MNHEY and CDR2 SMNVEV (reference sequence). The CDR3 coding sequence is TGTGCCAGCCGAAATGGGCTCTCCTCACCCCTCCACTTT. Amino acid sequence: CASRNGLSSPLHF.